A selection of T cell receptor beta chains follows, all from one sample in a study of blood T cells in healthy people across ages. TCRdb processed the 5' RACE reads anew with MiXCR; each CDR3 protein has one entry. The table has 660,000 or so distinct CDR3 sequences, 58% seen once. The sequenced sample was blood. The receptors derive from a man between 60 and 70 years old in good health. CDR3s include the opening cysteine and the closing phenylalanine or tryptophan. D genes are given only for firm matches. Rows give clone size only sometimes, using once, few, many, or a class for an expanded clone.

d_gene	abundance	j_gene	v_gene	CDR3aa	CDR3nt
TRBD1	.	TRBJ1-1	TRBV6-5	CASSYRRDSLAFF	TGTGCCAGCAGTTACCGACGGGACAGCCTAGCTTTCTTT
TRBD2	.	TRBJ2-3	TRBV20-1	CSARLAANTQYF	TGCAGTGCTAGGCTAGCGGCGAATACGCAGTATTTT
.	.	TRBJ2-5	TRBV7-2	CASSLVSSRETQYF	TGTGCCAGCAGCTTAGTTTCCAGTCGGGAGACCCAGTACTTC
.	few	TRBJ1-4	TRBV4-1	CASSQDIATNEKLFF	TGCGCCAGCAGCCAAGACATAGCAACTAATGAAAAACTGTTTTTT
TRBD1	.	TRBJ2-4	TRBV29-1	CSAGTGENIQYF	TGCAGCGCTGGGACAGGGGAAAACATTCAGTACTTC
TRBD2	many	TRBJ2-3	TRBV3-1	CASSPEAGADTQYF	TGTGCCAGCAGCCCAGAAGCGGGGGCAGATACGCAGTATTTT
.	few	TRBJ1-2	TRBV6-1	CASNTPRTFTEYGYTF	TGTGCCAGCAACACGCCCAGGACCTTTACGGAGTATGGCTACACCTTC
TRBD2	.	TRBJ2-4	TRBV10-3	CAISEEGRTSDIQYF	TGTGCCATCAGTGAGGAGGGACGGACTAGCGACATTCAGTACTTC
TRBD1	few	TRBJ1-4	TRBV6-5	CASSPDRGGGEKLFF	TGTGCCAGCAGCCCGGACAGGGGGGGAGGTGAAAAACTGTTTTTT
.	few	TRBJ2-7	TRBV29-1	CSVGGRVGSYEQYF	TGCAGCGTCGGAGGACGGGTTGGGTCCTACGAGCAGTACTTC
TRBD1	.	TRBJ2-7	TRBV10-2	CASRAGQGAYEQYF	TGCGCCAGCAGAGCGGGACAGGGCGCCTACGAGCAGTACTTC
.	.	TRBJ1-1	TRBV10-2	CASSDKRPGMKNTEAFF	TGCGCCAGCAGTGATAAGCGGCCGGGGATGAAGAACACTGAAGCTTTCTTT
.	.	TRBJ2-5	TRBV12-3/TRBV12-4	CASNRGGETQYF	TGTGCCAGCAACAGGGGAGGAGAGACCCAGTACTTC
.	.	TRBJ2-3	TRBV6-5	CASSYGTSSRTDTQYF	TGTGCCAGCAGTTACGGTACTAGCAGCCGCACAGATACGCAGTATTTT
TRBD2	.	TRBJ2-1	TRBV9	CASSASGRTSGFYNEQFF	TGTGCCAGCAGCGCGTCCGGAAGAACTAGCGGTTTCTACAATGAGCAGTTCTTC
TRBD2	.	TRBJ2-1	TRBV4-1	CASSQDVSGGVINNEQFF	TGCGCCAGCAGCCAAGATGTTAGCGGGGGGGTTATCAACAATGAGCAGTTCTTC
.	.	TRBJ1-1	TRBV20-1	CSAGQRNTEVFF	TGCAGTGCTGGGCAACGCAACACTGAAGTTTTCTTT
.	.	TRBJ2-3	TRBV6-5	CASRDFASTDTQYF	TGTGCCAGCAGGGACTTTGCTAGCACAGATACGCAGTATTTT
TRBD2	.	TRBJ2-1	TRBV5-1	CASSLVGGGAGNEQFF	TGCGCCAGCAGCTTGGTCGGCGGGGGGGCCGGGAATGAGCAGTTCTTC
.	few	TRBJ1-5	TRBV10-3	CAISETGTPWQPQHF	TGTGCCATCAGTGAGACTGGGACGCCGTGGCAGCCCCAGCATTTT
.	.	TRBJ2-2	TRBV3-1	CASSPAGTSGELFF	TGTGCCAGCAGCCCGGCAGGGACTTCCGGGGAGCTGTTTTTT
.	.	TRBJ2-5	TRBV6-2/TRBV6-3	CASSYGRETQYF	TGTGCCAGCAGTTACGGCCGGGAGACCCAGTACTTC
.	few	TRBJ1-6	TRBV5-1	CASSVPGWNSPLHF	TGCGCCAGCAGCGTGCCGGGCTGGAACTCACCCCTCCACTTT
.	.	TRBJ2-7	TRBV2	CASSELGPYEQYF	TGTGCCAGCAGTGAACTAGGCCCCTACGAGCAGTACTTC
TRBD1	.	TRBJ2-7	TRBV2	CASSEDRVYEQYF	TGTGCCAGCAGTGAGGACAGGGTTTACGAGCAGTACTTC
.	.	TRBJ1-4	TRBV7-9	CASSRAGDNEKLFF	TGTGCCAGCAGCCGTGCGGGGGATAATGAAAAACTGTTTTTT
.	.	TRBJ1-2	TRBV6-2/TRBV6-3	CASSPGWNYGYTF	TGTGCCAGCAGTCCAGGGTGGAACTATGGCTACACCTTC
.	.	TRBJ2-1	TRBV12-3/TRBV12-4	CASSLGGRGRGEQFF	TGTGCCAGCAGTTTAGGGGGGAGGGGGCGAGGTGAGCAGTTCTTC
.	few	TRBJ2-3	TRBV7-9	CASSLGGGGANTQYF	TGTGCCAGCAGCTTAGGAGGGGGGGGCGCAAATACGCAGTATTTT
.	.	TRBJ2-4	TRBV10-3	CAIRGDSPKNIQYF	TGTGCCATCAGGGGGGACTCGCCCAAAAACATTCAGTACTTC
.	.	TRBJ2-2	TRBV11-2	CASSERQVTGELFF	TGTGCCAGCAGCGAACGACAGGTTACCGGGGAGCTGTTTTTT
.	.	TRBJ1-6	TRBV3-1	CASSQGGQHSPLHF	TGTGCCAGCAGCCAAGGAGGTCAGCATTCACCCCTCCACTTT
.	few	TRBJ2-3	TRBV9	CASSVAEGASTDTQYF	TGTGCCAGCAGCGTAGCTGAGGGTGCTAGCACAGATACGCAGTATTTT
.	.	TRBJ2-5	TRBV7-7	CASSLGGAIPETQYF	TGTGCCAGCAGCTTAGGGGGGGCCATCCCAGAGACCCAGTACTTC
.	.	TRBJ2-3	TRBV29-1	CSVDRGPDTQYF	TGCAGCGTGGACCGAGGCCCAGATACGCAGTATTTT
TRBD1	.	TRBJ2-7	TRBV2	CASSEGTGGAGRAYF	TGTGCCAGCAGTGAAGGTACAGGGGGCGCGGGGCGAGCGTACTTC
TRBD1	once	TRBJ2-3	TRBV4-2	CASSQVPGGFTDTQYF	TGTGCCAGCAGCCAAGTTCCAGGGGGCTTTACAGATACGCAGTATTTT
.	.	TRBJ2-3	TRBV3-1	CASSQGTAVGSTDMQYF	TGTGCCAGCAGCCAAGGGACTGCCGTTGGTAGCACAGATATGCAGTATTTT
.	.	TRBJ1-2	TRBV21-1	CASGVPAGGGKKGYTF	TGTGCCAGCGGGGTCCCGGCTGGTGGGGGAAAGAAAGGCTACACCTTC
.	.	TRBJ2-1	TRBV4-1	CASSQGTADEQFF	TGCGCCAGCAGCCAAGGGACGGCCGATGAGCAGTTCTTC
TRBD2	.	TRBJ2-1	TRBV6-6	CASSYSDSGVYNEQFF	TGTGCCAGCAGTTACTCGGATAGCGGGGTTTACAATGAGCAGTTCTTC
.	few	TRBJ2-5	TRBV24-1	CATSDLEDGYQETQYF	TGTGCCACCAGTGATTTGGAGGACGGGTACCAAGAGACCCAGTACTTC